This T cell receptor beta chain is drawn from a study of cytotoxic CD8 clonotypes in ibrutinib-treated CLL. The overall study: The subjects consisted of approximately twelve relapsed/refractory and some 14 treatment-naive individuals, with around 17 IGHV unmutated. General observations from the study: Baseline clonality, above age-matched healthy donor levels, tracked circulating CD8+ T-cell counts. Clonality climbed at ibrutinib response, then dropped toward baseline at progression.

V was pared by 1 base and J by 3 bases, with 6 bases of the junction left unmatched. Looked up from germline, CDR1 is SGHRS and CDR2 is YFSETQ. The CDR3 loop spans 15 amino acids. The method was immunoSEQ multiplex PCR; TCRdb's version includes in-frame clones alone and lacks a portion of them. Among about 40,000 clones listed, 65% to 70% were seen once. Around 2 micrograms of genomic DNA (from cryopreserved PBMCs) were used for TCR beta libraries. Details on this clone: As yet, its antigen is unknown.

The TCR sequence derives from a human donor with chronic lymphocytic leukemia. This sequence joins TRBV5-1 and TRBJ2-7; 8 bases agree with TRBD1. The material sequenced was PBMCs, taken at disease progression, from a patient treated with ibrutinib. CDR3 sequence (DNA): TGCGCCAGCAGCTTGACAGGGGGTCCAAACTACGAGCAGTACTTC. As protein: CASSLTGGPNYEQYF.